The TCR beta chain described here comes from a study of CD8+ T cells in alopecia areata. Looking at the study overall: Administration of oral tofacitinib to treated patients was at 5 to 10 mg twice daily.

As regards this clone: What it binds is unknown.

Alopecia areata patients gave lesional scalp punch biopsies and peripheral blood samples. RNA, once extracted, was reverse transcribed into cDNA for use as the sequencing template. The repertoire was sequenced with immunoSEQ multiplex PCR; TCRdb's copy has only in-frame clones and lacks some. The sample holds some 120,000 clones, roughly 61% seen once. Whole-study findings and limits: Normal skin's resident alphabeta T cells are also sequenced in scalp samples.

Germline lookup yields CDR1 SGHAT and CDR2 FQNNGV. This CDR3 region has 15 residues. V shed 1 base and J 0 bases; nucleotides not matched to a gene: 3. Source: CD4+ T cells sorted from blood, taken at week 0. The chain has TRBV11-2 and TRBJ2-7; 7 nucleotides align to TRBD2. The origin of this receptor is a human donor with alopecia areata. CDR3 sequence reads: CASSLGASGSYEQYF. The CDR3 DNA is TGTGCCAGCAGCTTAGGGGCTAGCGGCTCCTACGAGCAGTACTTC.